What follows are 31 T cell receptor beta chains derived from one specimen sequenced in a study of T cells in localized non-small cell lung cancer (TCRdb year 2020). The receptor library was made with the immunoSEQ multiplex PCR assay. Entries here come from immuneACCESS through TCRdb and include only in-frame sequences with V and J called. Some clones fail to appear in such tables; in the studies checked, an unresolved V gene covers under half of the shortfall, and the cause of the remainder is unknown. The sample data list tens of thousands of clones, and around 73% of these were observed just once. The ten largest clones represent 33% of the sample. Sequenced material: peripheral blood, taken before any cancer treatment. Source of these receptors: a male donor at least 60 years old with stage II squamous cell lung carcinoma.

This clone was recorded a few times. At one of its ends the junction is not consistent with the germline gene, which may arise from a read error. The chain is built from TRBV2 and TRBJ1-5; TRBD1 might be the D (6 bases). Germline CDR1 and CDR2: SNHLY and FYNNEI. The CDR3 consists of 15 residues. CDR3 bases: TGTGCCAGCAGCGAAGGGGGGGCTGTGGGTCAGCCCCAGCATTTT. Translating gives CASSEGGAVGQPQHF.

The chain carries TRBV2 and TRBJ1-6; D is unclear. This CDR3 contains 13 residues. Germline lookup yields CDR1 SNHLY and CDR2 FYNNEI. Trimming cost V 8 bases and J 4 bases, with 9 bases left between them. CDR3 in amino acids: CASVGEYNSPLHF. The CDR3 DNA reads as TGTGCCAGCGTTGGGGAGTATAATTCACCCCTCCACTTT.

The chain carries TRBV2 and TRBJ1-3; D is unclear. Germline loops: CDR1 SNHLY, CDR2 FYNNEI. Trimming cost V 5 bases and J 2 bases, with 16 bases left between them. CDR3 size: 16 residues. The CDR3 bases are TGTGCCAGCAGTCAAGGGCACAGCGCCGCTGGAAACACCATATATTTT. It is translated as CASSQGHSAAGNTIYF. The full variable domain, completed using reference TRBV2 and TRBJ1-3, is EPEVTQTPSHQVTQMGQEVILRCVPISNHLYFYWYRQILGQKVEFLVSFYNNEISEKSEIFDDQFSVERPDGSNFTLKIRSTKLEDSAMYFCASSQGHSAAGNTIYFGEGSWLTVV.

The chain recombines TRBV6-1 with TRBJ1-5; 12 nucleotides align to TRBD1. Germline CDR1 and CDR2: MNHNS and SASEGT. The CDR3 is 15 amino acids. Trimming cost V 4 bases and J 9 bases; bases outside gene matches: 7. Here the CDR3 reads CASSGGTGGFSPQHF. The CDR3 region has the DNA TGTGCCAGCAGTGGGGGGACAGGGGGCTTCTCGCCCCAGCATTTT.

V usage is TRBV5-1 and J usage is TRBJ1-2; 10 positions agree with TRBD1. The CDR3 covers 14 residues. Germline V gene lookup returns CDR1 SGHRS and CDR2 YFSETQ. V was clipped by 3 bases and J by 6 bases; unmatched bases: 5. The CDR3 region has the DNA TGCGCCAGCAGCTGGGACAGGGGATCGGATGGCTACACCTTC. Amino acids: CASSWDRGSDGYTF.

This chain links TRBV19 with TRBJ2-1, with D possibly matching TRBD1 (5 bases). The germline V and J ends were trimmed by 0 bases and 10 bases, with 19 bases remaining between them. The germline gives CDR1 LNHDA, CDR2 SQIVND (reference sequence). The CDR3 spans 16 residues. CDR3 nucleotides: TGTGCCAGTAGTATAGATCGTACGGCAGGGCATCAGGAGCAGTTCTTC. It translates to CASSIDRTAGHQEQFF.

CDR3 nucleotide sequence: TGTGCCAGCAACCCAGCATCCAGTTTCTATGGCTACACCTTC. This sequence encodes CASNPASSFYGYTF. The chain recombines TRBV6-1 with TRBJ1-2; D unresolved. Trimming pared 7 bases from V and 4 bases from J, leaving 16 bases between. This CDR3 comprises 14 residues. The germline V gene encodes CDR1 MNHNS and CDR2 SASEGT.

The genes are TRBV10-3 and TRBJ2-7, with a tentative D call TRBD1 (5 bases). Germline values: CDR1 ENHRY, CDR2 SYGVKD. V was trimmed by 10 bases and J by 2 bases, leaving 15 bases between them. The CDR3 runs 13 residues. CDR3: CATLAGSAYEQYF. As DNA, the CDR3 is TGTGCCACCCTGGCAGGGTCGGCCTACGAGCAGTACTTC.

The chain carries TRBV11-1 and TRBJ1-1; 9 positions match TRBD1. Germline V gene data show CDR1 as SGHAT and CDR2 as FQDESV (reference sequence). V shed 2 bases and J 4 bases; nucleotides not matched to a gene: 5. The CDR3 covers 15 residues. The CDR3 region has the DNA TGTGCCAGCAGCTTAATTATGACAGGGGGCACTGAAGCTTTCTTT. It specifies CASSLIMTGGTEAFF.

V is TRBV2 and J is TRBJ1-1; no reliable D call. The ends were cut back, 4 bases at V and 6 bases at J, with 15 bases in the middle. CDR3 length: 14 residues. Germline CDR1 SNHLY, CDR2 FYNNEI. CDR3 DNA sequence: TGTGCCAGCAGTGGGAGGGTAGCGGGCTCTGAAGCTTTCTTT. Translating gives CASSGRVAGSEAFF.

The chain couples TRBV6-5 to TRBJ2-2; TRBD1 matches at 7 bases. Germline CDR1 and CDR2: MNHEY and SVGAGI. CDR3 length: 16 residues. V was clipped by 0 bases and J by 5 bases; unmatched bases: 6. The CDR3 nucleotides read TGTGCCAGCAGTTACTCCCGGGACAGCCAAACCGGGGAGCTGTTTTTT. Its translation: CASSYSRDSQTGELFF.

The chain combines TRBV6-5 with TRBJ1-1; D not resolved. CDR3 size: 14 residues. Trimming removed 6 bases at V and 0 bases at J, with 11 bases between. CDR1 is MNHEY, CDR2 SVGAGI, per germline. The CDR3 DNA follows: TGTGCCAGCAGAGGCAGCTCCATGAACACTGAAGCTTTCTTT. Protein sequence: CASRGSSMNTEAFF.

The V call is TRBV7-8, the J call TRBJ2-1; D unresolved. The V and J ends lost 5 bases and 0 bases respectively, with 14 bases between them. CDR1 is SGHVS, CDR2 FQNEAQ, per germline. This CDR3 contains 16 residues. The CDR3 sequence: CASSPLYHSSYNEQFF. Written as DNA, the CDR3 is TGTGCCAGCAGCCCTTTGTACCATAGCTCCTACAATGAGCAGTTCTTC.

The chain joins TRBV7-2 to TRBJ2-7, with a tentative D call TRBD2 (6 bases). Trimming took 4 bases from V and 6 from J, leaving 16 bases between them. Germline-derived CDR1 and CDR2 are SGHTA and FQGNSA. This CDR3 has 14 amino acids. This CDR3 is CASSYNRGSGEQYF. The CDR3 DNA reads as TGTGCCAGCAGCTATAATCGGGGGTCGGGCGAGCAGTACTTC.

The chain carries TRBV27 and TRBJ1-5, with TRBD1 matching 8 bases. The CDR3 contains 13 residues. The V and J ends lost 5 bases and 7 bases, in that order; junction bases with no gene match: 4. The V gene's germline CDR1 is MNHEY and CDR2 SMNVEV (reference sequence). The CDR3 DNA reads as TGTGCCAGCAGTATGGACAGGGCGCAGCCCCAGCATTTT. Translation: CASSMDRAQPQHF.

This chain joins TRBV2 and TRBJ1-5, with 7 bases fitting TRBD1. Germline V gives CDR1 SNHLY, CDR2 FYNNEI. V gave up 7 bases and J gave up 5 bases; unmatched junction bases: 5. The CDR3 contains 13 residues. CDR3 sequence reads: CASKVGGYQPQHF. CDR3 nucleotide sequence: TGTGCCAGCAAGGTAGGGGGCTATCAGCCCCAGCATTTT.

In DNA form, the CDR3 reads TGTGCCTGGAGTTCCCCAGGGAGAGGGTCACCCCTCCACTTT. This gives the protein CAWSSPGRGSPLHF. The chain employs TRBV30 and TRBJ1-6; tentative D call: TRBD1 (5 bases). Germline V CDR1 and CDR2: GTSNPN, SVGIG (reference sequence). Trimming pared 2 bases from V and 10 bases from J, leaving 15 bases between. The CDR3 is 14 residues long.

This clone was picked up a small number of times. The chain carries TRBV5-1 and TRBJ1-1, with TRBD1 matching 8 bases. The germline V gene encodes CDR1 SGHRS and CDR2 YFSETQ. The CDR3 is 14 residues long. With 0 bases clipped from V and 11 bases from J, the junction kept 9 bases outside the gene matches. The CDR3 sequence: CASSLGQTGDRAFF. In nucleotides, the CDR3 is TGCGCCAGCAGCTTGGGACAGACAGGGGATCGCGCTTTCTTT. The whole variable domain, filled in from reference TRBV5-1 and TRBJ1-1, reads KAGVTQTPRYLIKTRGQQVTLSCSPISGHRSVSWYQQTPGQGLQFLFEYFSETQRNKGNFPGRFSGRQFSNSRSEMNVSTLELGDSALYLCASSLGQTGDRAFFGQGTRLTVV.

The chain carries TRBV2 and TRBJ2-5, with D hard to call. The CDR3 spans 10 residues. CDR1 is SNHLY and CDR2 is FYNNEI in the germline V gene. V dropped 1 base and J dropped 6 bases, with 0 bases sitting between them. CDR3 in DNA: TGTGCCAGCAGTGAAGAGACCCAGTACTTC. Translating it yields CASSEETQYF.

The chain couples TRBV27 to TRBJ1-2; unclear D gene. The CDR3 runs to 14 residues. Looked up from germline, CDR1 is MNHEY and CDR2 is SMNVEV (reference sequence). The V and J ends lost 4 bases and 2 bases respectively, with 11 bases between them. The CDR3 sequence is CASSSVDGNYGYTF. The CDR3 region has the DNA TGTGCCAGCAGTTCAGTGGACGGGAACTATGGCTACACCTTC.

The genes are TRBV25-1 and TRBJ2-3; no definite D call. Looked up from germline, CDR1 is MGHDK and CDR2 is SYGVNS. This CDR3 region has 14 residues. The germline V and J ends were trimmed by 4 bases and 11 bases, with 19 bases remaining between them. In DNA, the CDR3 is TGTGCCAGCAGTGTGGTCGGCGAAGTAAGGGAGCAGTATTTT. Translation gives CASSVVGEVREQYF.

The count of this clone is one. The chain couples TRBV6-5 to TRBJ1-6; maybe TRBD1 (5 bases). The CDR3 is made up of 14 amino acids. The V and J ends lost 7 bases and 1 base respectively, with 8 bases between them. Germline V gene data show CDR1 as MNHEY and CDR2 as SVGAGI. The chain's CDR3 is CASTGGSYNSPLHF. CDR3 nucleotide sequence: TGTGCCAGCACCGGGGGGTCCTATAATTCACCCCTCCACTTT.

A few counts support this clone. The chain uses TRBV4-1 and TRBJ1-3, with a tentative D call TRBD1 (5 bases). Trimming stripped 4 bases from V and 1 base from J, with 11 bases between. The CDR3 is made up of 15 amino acids. Germline lookup yields CDR1 MGHRA and CDR2 YSYEKL. In DNA form, the CDR3 reads TGCGCCAGCAGCCTTGGGACGGGGTCTGGAAACACCATATATTTT. This gives the protein CASSLGTGSGNTIYF.

The DNA of the CDR3 is TGTGCCAGCTCACCACCGTTAGGAGAGACCCAGTACTTC. Translated: CASSPPLGETQYF. V and J are TRBV18 and TRBJ2-5; D uncertain. CDR1 KGHSH and CDR2 LQKENI come from the germline V gene. The V end lost 0 bases, the J end lost 4 bases, and 6 bases lay between the germline ends. The CDR3 sequence is 13 residues long.

The chain carries TRBV11-2 and TRBJ2-7, with no clear D. V shed 5 bases and J shed 0 bases, with 11 bases lying between them. This CDR3 is built from 14 residues. Germline V gene lookup returns CDR1 SGHAT and CDR2 FQNNGV. For the CDR3, the DNA is TGTGCCAGCAGCCCGCAAAGAGTCTCCTACGAGCAGTACTTC. Amino acid sequence: CASSPQRVSYEQYF.

This chain uses TRBV27 with TRBJ2-7; TRBD1 agrees at 8 bases. V gave up 5 bases and J gave up 3 bases; unmatched junction bases: 3. The CDR3 spans 13 residues. The germline V gene has CDR1 MNHEY and CDR2 SMNVEV (reference sequence). DNA for the CDR3: TGTGCCAGCAGTCTCGGGACAGGCTACGAGCAGTACTTC. It translates to CASSLGTGYEQYF.

The CDR3 coding sequence is TGTGCCAGCTCAGGGGACAGGGGTCAGCCCCAGCATTTT. It yields the protein CASSGDRGQPQHF. The rearrangement links TRBV18 to TRBJ1-5; 10 bases match TRBD1. Germline CDR1 reads KGHSH; CDR2 reads LQKENI. This CDR3 is 13 amino acids long. Trimming took 5 bases from V and 6 from J; bases not matched to a gene: 1.

The chain carries TRBV30 and TRBJ1-4; unclear D gene. Between the trimmed V and J ends, which lost 2 bases and 7 bases, there was a span of 11 bases. The CDR3 is 13 amino acids. The germline gives CDR1 GTSNPN, CDR2 SVGIG (reference sequence). The CDR3, as DNA: TGTGCCTGGAGTTCCCCCGGTTTTGAAAAACTGTTTTTT. It codes for CAWSSPGFEKLFF.

V usage is TRBV19 and J usage is TRBJ1-6, with TRBD1 as a possible D gene (6 bases). V lost 7 bases and J lost 6, with 13 bases in between. The germline CDR1 and CDR2 sequences are LNHDA and SQIVND (reference sequence). CDR3 length: 14 residues. For the CDR3, the DNA is TGTGCCAGTACCCTGGGACAAACTAATTCACCCCTCCACTTT. This translates into CASTLGQTNSPLHF.

This clone has just a few counts. Other DNA sequences in this specimen translate into the identical CDR3. This chain links TRBV29-1 with TRBJ2-3; perhaps TRBD1 as D (6 bases). The CDR3 is made up of 15 amino acids. V was pared by 6 bases and J by 1 base, with 17 bases between. The germline gives CDR1 SQVTM, CDR2 ANQGSEA. The CDR3 bases are TGCAGCGTCCCACAGGGCGAGAGGGGCACAGATACGCAGTATTTT. It specifies CSVPQGERGTDTQYF.

The CDR3: CASSVDLKTYNEQFF. For the CDR3, the DNA is TGTGCCAGCAGCGTAGATCTTAAGACCTACAATGAGCAGTTCTTC. The chain links TRBV9 to TRBJ2-1; D not certain. The CDR3 loop spans 15 amino acids. The germline gives CDR1 SGDLS, CDR2 YYNGEE. V was trimmed by 0 bases and J by 2 bases, leaving 9 bases between them.